The T cell receptor (beta chain) under discussion was sequenced for a study of cytomegalovirus exposure and HLA in healthy donors. Findings and limits, study-wide: A few CMV-associated chains proved CMV antigen-specific in vitro.

CDR3 size: 16 residues. In germline, CDR1 is MNHEY, CDR2 SMNVEV (reference sequence). Trimming cost V 4 bases and J 4 bases; bases outside gene matches: 5. In regard to this clone: The antigen is unknown.

The repertoire was sequenced with immunoSEQ multiplex PCR; TCRdb's copy has only in-frame clones and lacks some. Counted here are some 110,000 clones, around 89% occurring once; the ten biggest clones make up about 1.8%. This chain uses TRBV27 with TRBJ2-2, with 11 bases matching TRBD2. This receptor was obtained from a man aged 18 to 29 in good health and CMV-seronegative. The sample comprised PBMCs. The CDR3 nucleotides read TGTGCCAGCAGTTCTTCTAGCGGGGGGTTCACCGGGGAGCTGTTTTTT. It translates to CASSSSSGGFTGELFF.